This TCR beta chain was recovered during a study of blood T cells in healthy people across ages. Turning to the study itself: Capturing about one barcoded beta molecule per two T cells was achieved by template switching. Broader study findings: A roughly linear fall in TCR beta diversity per million T cells was seen with increasing age.

Points on this clonotype: Antigen: not known.

Together with a sample-barcoded 5' primer, a J-beta primer mix was included in a second PCR lasting about 7 to 11 cycles. Each of the cDNA molecules was tagged by a template-switch adaptor with 12 random nucleotides. TCRdb re-analysed the 5' RACE reads in MiXCR, keeping a single row per CDR3 protein. In the table there are around 650,000 distinct CDR3 sequences, 32% of which are singletons. The CDR3 length is 19 residues. V dropped 5 bases and J dropped 4; count of bases not matched to a gene: 14. In germline, CDR1 is SGHAT, CDR2 FQNNGV. The specimen sequenced was blood. The source is an elderly woman in good health. The gene calls are TRBV11-2 and TRBJ2-3; 14 nucleotides line up with TRBD2. The CDR3 here is CASSLRGGTSGSSADTQYF. The DNA for the CDR3 is TGTGCCAGCAGCCTACGTGGAGGGACTAGCGGGAGTTCAGCAGATACGCAGTATTTT.